These 21 T cell receptor beta chains originate from one sample sequenced in a study of OX40 agonist ivuxolimab in advanced cancers. The repertoire was sequenced with immunoSEQ multiplex PCR; TCRdb's copy has only in-frame clones and lacks some. Of 45,000 to 65,000 clones listed, approximately 84% are singletons. The sequencing used CD4+ or CD8+ T cells sorted from blood, collected in a trial of the OX40 agonist ivuxolimab. These receptors all stem from an adult with an advanced solid tumor such as melanoma, head and neck, liver or kidney cancer.

The genes are TRBV11-2 and TRBJ2-5; D possibly uses TRBD1 or TRBD2 (5 bases each). This CDR3 has 14 residues. The germline V and J ends were trimmed by 6 bases and 2 bases, with 13 bases remaining between them. The V gene's germline CDR1 is SGHAT and CDR2 FQNNGV. In DNA, the CDR3 is TGTGCCAGCAGATCCGGGACCCTACAAGAGACCCAGTACTTC. Protein sequence: CASRSGTLQETQYF.

The rearrangement uses TRBV7-8 and TRBJ1-1; D call uncertain. The CDR3 is 13 amino acids. The germline CDR1 and CDR2 sequences are SGHVS and FQNEAQ. The V and J ends lost 2 bases and 1 base respectively, with 5 bases between them. CDR3 in DNA: TGTGCCAGCAGCTTATCAGGGAACACTGAAGCTTTCTTT. The encoded protein is CASSLSGNTEAFF.

The gene calls are TRBV7-9 and TRBJ1-2; 8 positions match TRBD1. Trimming took 4 bases from V and 4 from J; bases not matched to a gene: 5. Looked up from germline, CDR1 is SEHNR and CDR2 is FQNEAQ (reference sequence). The CDR3 contains 14 residues. The CDR3 region has the DNA TGTGCCAGCAGCTCGACGGACAGGGCCTATGGCTACACCTTC. It encodes CASSSTDRAYGYTF.

In its sample, this clone was seen many times. This chain uses TRBV30 with TRBJ1-2; no firm D call. Germline V CDR1 and CDR2: GTSNPN, SVGIG (reference sequence). V lost 4 bases, J lost 5 bases, and 17 bases lay in between. The CDR3 has 14 amino acids. The CDR3 DNA is TGTGCCTGGACCCGAGGATGGAGCCTGTATGGCTACACCTTC. Amino acid sequence: CAWTRGWSLYGYTF. The full variable domain, rest sourced from reference TRBV30 and TRBJ1-2, is SQTIHQWPATLVQPVGSPLSLECTVEGTSNPNLYWYRQAAGRGLQLLFYSVGIGQISSEVPQNLSASRPQDRQFILSSKKLLLSDSGFYLCAWTRGWSLYGYTFGSGTRLTVV.

The genes are TRBV27 and TRBJ2-3, with D tentatively TRBD1 or TRBD2 (5 bases each). Germline CDR1 is MNHEY and CDR2 is SMNVEV (reference sequence). CDR3 length: 15 residues. Trimming took 3 bases from V and 2 from J, leaving 12 bases between them. Written as DNA, the CDR3 is TGTGCCAGCAGTTTCCGGGGCAGGGCCACAGATACGCAGTATTTT. Amino acid sequence: CASSFRGRATDTQYF.

By frequency in the sample, this clone is medium-sized. The V gene is TRBV27, the J gene TRBJ1-1; D is undetermined. Germline V gives CDR1 MNHEY, CDR2 SMNVEV (reference sequence). V shed 6 bases and J shed 1 base, with 12 bases lying between them. The CDR3 sequence is 14 residues long. The CDR3 nucleotides are TGTGCCAGCAGAAATCCGGGCCCGAACACTGAAGCTTTCTTT. Amino acid sequence: CASRNPGPNTEAFF.

The chain is built from TRBV5-1 and TRBJ1-5; D might be TRBD1 (5 bases). Per the germline V gene, CDR1 is SGHRS and CDR2 is YFSETQ. V was pared by 0 bases and J by 2 bases, with 9 bases between. The CDR3 covers 15 residues. This CDR3 reads CASSLDGTGNQPQHF. In nucleotides, the CDR3 is TGCGCCAGCAGCTTGGACGGGACCGGCAATCAGCCCCAGCATTTT.

The V call is TRBV15, the J call TRBJ2-7; 9 positions match TRBD2. J gave up 3 bases and V 1 base, and 10 bases lay outside the gene matches. Germline loops: CDR1 LNHNV, CDR2 YYDKDF (reference sequence). This CDR3 comprises 17 residues. The CDR3 spells CATSRARWTSEDYEQYF. The CDR3 DNA sequence: TGTGCCACCAGCAGAGCTAGATGGACTAGCGAAGACTACGAGCAGTACTTC. The entire variable domain, with the rest obtained from reference TRBV15 and TRBJ2-7, is as follows: DAMVIQNPRYQVTQFGKPVTLSCSQTLNHNVMYWYQQKSSQAPKLLFHYYDKDFNNEADTPDNFQSRRPNTSFCFLDIRSPGLGDTAMYLCATSRARWTSEDYEQYFGPGTRLTVT.

This rearrangement joins TRBV5-6 to TRBJ1-1, with D tentatively TRBD1 (5 bases). The CDR3 runs to 16 residues. Germline CDR1 SGHDT, CDR2 YYEEEE. Trimming cost V 2 bases and J 0 bases, with 14 bases left between them. The CDR3 DNA sequence: TGTGCCAGCAGCTTTTACAGCAGGGACGTGAACACTGAAGCTTTCTTT. As protein: CASSFYSRDVNTEAFF. Full variable domain (missing parts from reference TRBV5-6 and TRBJ1-1): DAGVTQSPTHLIKTRGQQVTLRCSPKSGHDTVSWYQQALGQGPQFIFQYYEEEERQRGNFPDRFSGHQFPNYSSELNVNALLLGDSALYLCASSFYSRDVNTEAFFGQGTRLTVV.

This clone is termed medium-sized. The chain recombines TRBV29-1 with TRBJ2-1; D is ambiguous. V lost 3 bases and J 7 bases, leaving 10 bases between the germline ends. CDR1 and CDR2 (germline): SQVTM, ANQGSEA. The CDR3 length is 12 residues. CDR3 amino acids: CSVDAGYNEQFF. The CDR3 coding sequence is TGCAGCGTTGACGCCGGGTATAATGAGCAGTTCTTC.

This clone was counted between two and nine times. The chain joins TRBV28 to TRBJ2-6, with 12 bases fitting TRBD1. Germline assignment: CDR1 MDHEN and CDR2 SYDVKM. This CDR3 is built from 20 residues. V gave up 7 bases and J gave up 0 bases; unmatched junction bases: 13. Here the CDR3 reads CASTSGTGGELLSGANVLTF. CDR3 coding DNA: TGTGCCAGCACCTCCGGGACAGGGGGCGAACTACTCTCTGGGGCCAACGTCCTGACTTTC.

This sequence joins TRBV1 and TRBJ1-5. TRBV1 represents a pseudogene. The CDR3 runs 15 residues. In nucleotides, the CDR3 is TGCACCAGCAGCCAAGGGAACGTAGGGTTTCAGCCCCAGCATTTT. Its translation: CTSSQGNVGFQPQHF.

The rearrangement joins TRBV5-8 to TRBJ2-5; D could derive from TRBD1 or TRBD2 (5 bases each). The V gene lost 1 base and the J gene lost 5 bases, with 18 bases spanning the gap. Germline V gene sequence: CDR1 SGHTS, CDR2 YDEGEE. This CDR3 region has 16 residues. The CDR3 region is CASSLNRVIGEETQYF. DNA of the CDR3: TGTGCCAGCAGCTTGAATCGGGTGATAGGGGAGGAGACCCAGTACTTC.

The V call is TRBV7-2, the J call TRBJ1-2, with unresolved D. V lost 2 bases to trimming and J lost 1 base, with 17 bases between them. The germline V gene has CDR1 SGHTA and CDR2 FQGNSA. There are 17 residues in the CDR3. This CDR3 reads CASSLRRVIGSNYGYTF. The CDR3 DNA reads as TGTGCCAGCAGCTTAAGGCGAGTGATTGGGAGTAACTATGGCTACACCTTC.

The chain uses TRBV6-6 and TRBJ1-2; no reliable D call. Per germline, CDR1 MNHNY and CDR2 SVGAGI (reference sequence). The CDR3 extends over 14 amino acids. V was clipped by 5 bases and J by 0 bases, with 10 bases between them. The CDR3, as DNA: TGTGCCAGCAGTCCCGGGGAGTCTAACTATGGCTACACCTTC. It specifies CASSPGESNYGYTF.

V gene TRBV21-1 combines with J gene TRBJ2-5. The end of the DNA is better explained by TRBJ2-7, so the J call may be wrong. TRBV21-1 is designated a pseudogene. The CDR3 contains 15 residues. In nucleotides, the CDR3 is TGTGCCAGCAGCAAAGGTCGCGGACGGGCCTACGAGCAGTACTTC. It codes for CASSKGRGRAYEQYF.

The V gene is TRBV30, the J gene TRBJ1-4; D is uncertain. The germline V gene has CDR1 GTSNPN and CDR2 SVGIG (reference sequence). The CDR3 consists of 13 residues. Trimming shortened V by 4 bases and J by 4 bases, and 10 bases separated the two germline ends. The DNA of the CDR3 is TGTGCCTGGAAGCCAGCAGTTAATGAAAAACTGTTTTTT. Translating gives CAWKPAVNEKLFF.

This chain joins TRBV19 and TRBJ1-1, with D unresolved. The CDR3 has 14 residues. Trimming pared 0 bases from V and 0 bases from J, leaving 5 bases between. Germline assignment: CDR1 LNHDA and CDR2 SQIVND (reference sequence). The CDR3 reads CASSIDRVNTEAFF. CDR3 nucleotide sequence: TGTGCCAGTAGTATAGATCGGGTGAACACTGAAGCTTTCTTT. The full variable domain, in which reference TRBV19 and TRBJ1-1 provide the parts outside the CDR3, is DGGITQSPKYLFRKEGQNVTLSCEQNLNHDAMYWYRQDPGQGLRLIYYSQIVNDFQKGDIAEGYSVSREKKESFPLTVTSAQKNPTAFYLCASSIDRVNTEAFFGQGTRLTVV.

The chain carries TRBV11-1 and TRBJ2-1, with 8 positions matching TRBD2. Trimming took 4 bases from V and 8 from J; bases not matched to a gene: 10. Germline V CDR1 and CDR2: SGHAT, FQDESV (reference sequence). The CDR3 loop spans 15 amino acids. The CDR3 region has the DNA TGTGCCAGCAGCTCTCGGGAGGGCCTAGGGGATGAGCAGTTCTTC. Translation gives CASSSREGLGDEQFF.

The chain employs TRBV5-5 and TRBJ1-5; tentative D call: TRBD1 (6 bases). The CDR3 runs to 18 residues. The V end was cut by 4 bases, the J end by 1 base, with 21 bases between. CDR1 SGHKS and CDR2 YYEKEE come from the germline V gene (reference sequence). For the CDR3, the DNA is TGTGCCAGCAGCCTGAGGGGGTCCCACCAGGCCAGCAATCAGCCCCAGCATTTT. Protein product: CASSLRGSHQASNQPQHF.

This chain uses TRBV4-2 with TRBJ2-3; perhaps TRBD2 as D (5 bases). The CDR3 consists of 16 residues. Germline CDR1 is LGHNA and CDR2 is YNFKEQ. With 1 base removed from V and 3 bases from J, the gap between germline ends came to 14 bases. The CDR3 protein is CASSQVSLAATDTQYF. The CDR3 nucleotides are TGTGCCAGCAGCCAAGTCTCCCTAGCAGCTACAGATACGCAGTATTTT.